This note documents a single T cell receptor (beta chain) sequence. This entry belongs to a study of blood T cell repertoires in COVID-19. In assigning cohorts, the study relied on participant-reported clinical history. Either two negative PCRs, clearance, or symptom resolution qualified Cohort 3 donors as recovered. The CDR3 consists of 13 residues. The germline CDR1 and CDR2 sequences are MNHNY and SVGAGI (reference sequence). Trimming took 6 bases from V and 4 from J; bases not matched to a gene: 5. Here immunoSEQ multiplex PCR was the method, and the copy in TCRdb shows in-frame clones only, minus some. The sample contains 300,000 to 400,000 clones, 70% to 90% of which appear only once.

Sequenced: PBMCs or T cells enriched from blood (not recorded which). The V gene is TRBV6-6, the J gene TRBJ1-2; TRBD1 aligns across 7 bases. The sequence came from a woman aged 18 to 35 who had recovered from COVID-19. CDR3 bases: TGTGCCAGCAGCTTAGACAGGGCCTATGGCTACACCTTC. Residues: CASSLDRAYGYTF.